Below, 18 T cell receptor beta chains from the same sample are listed, as sequenced in a study of shared clonotypes between healthy human individuals. CD45RO-negative, CCR7-positively selected cells formed the naive CD8 fraction, excluding terminally differentiated effector memory CD45RA+ cells. The table came from immunoSEQ multiplex PCR; TCRdb's copy has only in-frame clones and leaves some out. The sample contains about 2.1 million clones, roughly 91% of which appear only once. Sample: naive CD8+ T cells from PBMCs. The receptors here all came from a man aged 18 to 30 in good health. Some clones in this sample may be carry-over from other donors' samples.

The chain joins TRBV19 to TRBJ2-2; TRBD2 matches 9 bases. J lost 3 bases, V lost 1 base, and 3 bases had no gene match. Germline CDR1 reads LNHDA; CDR2 reads SQIVND (reference sequence). The CDR3 is 16 residues long. The CDR3 here is CASSIGRLADTGELFF. CDR3 nucleotides: TGTGCCAGTAGTATAGGTAGACTAGCGGACACCGGGGAGCTGTTTTTT.

The chain carries TRBV28 and TRBJ2-1, with 10 bases lining up with TRBD2. This CDR3 has 16 residues. Germline V CDR1 and CDR2: MDHEN, SYDVKM. V was pared by 4 bases and J by 8 bases, with 11 bases of the junction left unmatched. The CDR3 loop is CASSSPTSGRSDEQFF. DNA of the CDR3: TGTGCCAGCAGTTCCCCGACTAGCGGGCGCTCCGATGAGCAGTTCTTC.

The genes are TRBV2 and TRBJ2-1; D gene uncertain. V lost 2 bases and J lost 0, with 14 bases in between. The length of the CDR3 is 17 residues. CDR1 is SNHLY, CDR2 FYNNEI, per germline. CDR3 sequence: CASSERVAPPSYNEQFF. For the CDR3, the DNA is TGTGCCAGCAGTGAAAGAGTAGCCCCGCCCTCCTACAATGAGCAGTTCTTC.

V and J are TRBV7-6 and TRBJ1-1, with no clear D. Germline V CDR1 and CDR2: SGHVS, FNYEAQ. This CDR3 region has 15 residues. Between the trimmed V and J ends, which lost 5 bases and 2 bases, there was a span of 15 bases. Written as DNA, the CDR3 is TGTGCCAGCAGCCCCAGAGGCGGAGAAAACACTGAAGCTTTCTTT. It codes for CASSPRGGENTEAFF.

The chain uses TRBV7-8 and TRBJ2-7, with D possibly being TRBD1 or TRBD2 (6 bases each). Germline V lookup: CDR1 SGHVS, CDR2 FQNEAQ. Between the trimmed V and J ends, which lost 1 base and 6 bases, there was a span of 7 bases. The CDR3 is 12 amino acids. CDR3 residues: CASSLEGGEQYF. CDR3 nucleotides: TGTGCCAGCAGCTTAGAGGGGGGCGAGCAGTACTTC.

The chain is built from TRBV6-5 and TRBJ2-7; 10 bases agree with TRBD2. This CDR3 comprises 15 residues. CDR1 is MNHEY and CDR2 is SVGAGI in the germline V gene. With 4 bases clipped from V and 0 bases from J, the junction kept 3 bases outside the gene matches. CDR3 amino acids: CASSFSGRSSYEQYF. CDR3 coding DNA: TGTGCCAGCAGTTTTAGCGGGAGGAGCTCCTACGAGCAGTACTTC.

The chain employs TRBV27 and TRBJ1-4, with 9 bases lining up with TRBD1. V shed 6 bases, J shed 8 bases, and the junction held 13 bases outside the gene matches. CDR3 length: 16 amino acids. The germline V gene has CDR1 MNHEY and CDR2 SMNVEV (reference sequence). The CDR3 DNA follows: TGTGCCAGCAGACCAGGACCGGGACAGGGACAAGAAAAACTGTTTTTT. Its protein product is CASRPGPGQGQEKLFF.

The CDR3 region has the DNA TGTGCCAGCAGCGTAGGTCACAATCAGCCCCAGCATTTT. This codes for CASSVGHNQPQHF. The chain recombines TRBV9 with TRBJ1-5; no clear D. This CDR3 is built from 13 residues. The V and J ends lost 0 bases and 3 bases respectively, with 4 bases between them. From germline, CDR1 is SGDLS and CDR2 YYNGEE. Looking up the rest from reference TRBV9 and TRBJ1-5 gives the full variable domain: DSGVTQTPKHLITATGQRVTLRCSPRSGDLSVYWYQQSLDQGLQFLIQYYNGEERAKGNILERFSAQQFPDLHSELNLSSLELGDSALYFCASSVGHNQPQHFGDGTRLSIL.

This chain links TRBV11-2 with TRBJ2-1; 7 bases are a match to TRBD1. V dropped 4 bases and J dropped 0; count of bases not matched to a gene: 6. CDR1 is SGHAT and CDR2 is FQNNGV in the germline V gene. The CDR3 length is 16 residues. The CDR3 loop is CASSSRDSSSYNEQFF. The CDR3, as DNA: TGTGCCAGCAGCTCCCGGGACAGCAGCTCCTACAATGAGCAGTTCTTC.

This sequence joins TRBV25-1 and TRBJ1-4, with D perhaps TRBD1 (5 bases). Germline V gene lookup returns CDR1 MGHDK and CDR2 SYGVNS. The CDR3 totals 17 residues. V lost 2 bases, J lost 3 bases, and 16 bases lay in between. This CDR3 reads CASSERTFGVANEKLFF. CDR3 in DNA: TGTGCCAGCAGTGAACGGACATTTGGAGTGGCTAATGAAAAACTGTTTTTT.

The J gene is TRBJ1-4, the V gene TRBV9, with 7 bases fitting TRBD1. After removal of 3 bases from V and 5 bases from J, the junction contained 7 bases not matched to a gene. There are 15 residues in the CDR3. The germline gives CDR1 SGDLS, CDR2 YYNGEE. CDR3 DNA sequence: TGTGCCAGCAGCGGATCCGGGACAGAGAATGAAAAACTGTTTTTT. Protein: CASSGSGTENEKLFF.

This chain links TRBV6-4 with TRBJ1-4; the D gene is possibly TRBD1 (6 bases). Trimming removed 2 bases at V and 0 bases at J, with 16 bases between. Germline values: CDR1 MRHNA, CDR2 SNTAGT. The CDR3 is 18 residues long. CDR3 DNA: TGTGCCAGCAGTGACCCACAGGGTAGGAACGCAACTAATGAAAAACTGTTTTTT. This gives the protein CASSDPQGRNATNEKLFF.

The chain employs TRBV2 and TRBJ2-1; D is perhaps TRBD2 (6 bases). Germline loops: CDR1 SNHLY, CDR2 FYNNEI. The CDR3 contains 16 residues. The V and J ends lost 5 bases and 0 bases respectively, with 14 bases between them. The CDR3 protein is CASSQTSRSSYNEQFF. For the CDR3, the DNA is TGTGCCAGCAGTCAAACTAGCAGAAGCTCCTACAATGAGCAGTTCTTC.

The chain combines TRBV19 with TRBJ1-1; D is unclear. V was trimmed by 4 bases and J by 3 bases, leaving 6 bases between them. The CDR3 loop spans 12 amino acids. CDR1 is LNHDA, CDR2 SQIVND, per germline (reference sequence). The CDR3 DNA follows: TGTGCCAGTAGTACCCTCTACACTGAAGCTTTCTTT. Amino acid sequence: CASSTLYTEAFF. Full variable domain (remainder filled in from reference TRBV19 and TRBJ1-1): DGGITQSPKYLFRKEGQNVTLSCEQNLNHDAMYWYRQDPGQGLRLIYYSQIVNDFQKGDIAEGYSVSREKKESFPLTVTSAQKNPTAFYLCASSTLYTEAFFGQGTRLTVV.

The CDR3 protein is CASSWTSQETQYF. The CDR3 nucleotides read TGTGCCAGTAGTTGGACAAGCCAAGAGACCCAGTACTTC. The chain employs TRBV19 and TRBJ2-5; D might be TRBD1 (5 bases). The CDR3 length is 13 residues. The germline V and J ends were trimmed by 5 bases and 1 base, with 8 bases remaining between them. Germline V gene data show CDR1 as LNHDA and CDR2 as SQIVND (reference sequence).

J is TRBJ1-5 and V is TRBV28, with TRBD1 matching 7 bases. Losses at the gene ends were 2 bases for V and 7 bases for J; bases not matched to a gene: 11. Germline CDR1 and CDR2: MDHEN and SYDVKM. The CDR3 covers 16 residues. The CDR3, as DNA: TGTGCCAGCAGTTTAACCGCGGACAGGAGGGAACAGCCCCAGCATTTT. Protein sequence: CASSLTADRREQPQHF.

The chain combines TRBV29-1 with TRBJ2-2, with TRBD2 matching 11 bases. J was trimmed by 2 bases and V by 8 bases; bases with no gene match: 7. This CDR3 has 15 residues. Germline V gene data show CDR1 as SQVTM and CDR2 as ANQGSEA. CDR3 amino acids: CSTKGTSGNTGELFF. DNA for the CDR3: TGCAGCACCAAAGGGACTAGCGGAAACACCGGGGAGCTGTTTTTT.

This clone was counted once. The V gene is TRBV18, the J gene TRBJ1-5; the match to TRBD1 covers 7 bases. V lost 3 bases and J lost 5; bases outside the gene matches: 10. The CDR3 length is 16 residues. Germline V gene lookup returns CDR1 KGHSH and CDR2 LQKENI. The CDR3 loop is CASSPSRDSVYQPQHF. The CDR3 region has the DNA TGTGCCAGCTCACCTTCGCGGGACAGCGTTTATCAGCCCCAGCATTTT.